This is a list of T cell receptor beta chains from one sample in a study of human T cells and chemical hapten exposure. One entry per CDR3 protein, called by TCRdb with MiXCR from the RACE reads. The table shows fewer than 130,000 distinct CDR3 sequences, with about 11% occurring only once. This sample comprised whole blood, obtained in connection with sensitization to the hapten diphenylcyclopropenone (DPC). The source is a woman aged 40 to 49 with alopecia areata. Some clones in this sample may be carry-over from other donors' samples. Both conserved end residues are part of each CDR3. D genes are given only for firm matches. Clone size is not always given. Where it is, it says once, few, many or a class for expanded clones.

cdr3_aa cdr3_nt j_call clone_size d_call v_call
CASSLGRGQGYNEQFF TGTGCCAGCAGCTTAGGTCGGGGACAGGGGTACAATGAGCAGTTCTTC TRBJ2-1 . TRBD1 TRBV7-9
CASRRGRDTDTQYF TGTGCCAGCAGAAGGGGCAGGGACACAGATACGCAGTATTTT TRBJ2-3 . . TRBV27
CASSTGMNTEAFF TGTGCCAGCAGTACAGGGATGAACACTGAAGCTTTCTTT TRBJ1-1 many . TRBV2
CASSIIPNTGELFF TGTGCCAGCAGTATTATCCCGAACACCGGGGAGCTGTTTTTT TRBJ2-2 few . TRBV12-3/TRBV12-4
CASRKTTGGNSPLHF TGTGCCAGCAGAAAAACGACAGGCGGAAATTCACCCCTCCACTTT TRBJ1-6 many . TRBV6-2/TRBV6-3
CSVVPGPGELFF TGCAGCGTTGTTCCGGGACCAGGGGAGCTGTTTTTT TRBJ2-2 . . TRBV29-1
CASSAGTGASRNTEAFF TGTGCCAGCAGCGCCGGGACAGGGGCATCCCGGAACACTGAAGCTTTCTTT TRBJ1-1 many TRBD1 TRBV7-8
CSAWMTGSDEQYF TGCAGTGCTTGGATGACAGGGTCCGACGAGCAGTACTTC TRBJ2-7 many TRBD1 TRBV20-1
CASSRGGPNTDTQYF TGTGCCAGCAGCCGCGGGGGGCCGAACACAGATACGCAGTATTTT TRBJ2-3 many TRBD2 TRBV7-3
CASSPGRGAPDTQYF TGTGCCAGCAGCCCAGGACGGGGGGCCCCAGATACGCAGTATTTT TRBJ2-3 . . TRBV11-2
CASSLEGPRGQYF TGTGCCAGCAGTTTAGAGGGGCCACGGGGGCAGTACTTC TRBJ2-7 many . TRBV12-3/TRBV12-4
CASSLSFVRGQSWDYGYTF TGTGCCAGCAGTTTATCGTTCGTCAGGGGGCAAAGTTGGGACTATGGCTACACCTTC TRBJ1-2 . TRBD1 TRBV27
CAWAGQFSGGYTF TGTGCCTGGGCCGGACAGTTCTCAGGCGGCTACACCTTC TRBJ1-2 many . TRBV30
CASSTSAGDEQYF TGTGCCAGTAGTACCTCAGCGGGAGATGAGCAGTACTTC TRBJ2-7 many TRBD2 TRBV19
CASSPKGLAGYEQYF TGTGCCAGCAGCCCTAAGGGACTAGCGGGCTACGAGCAGTACTTC TRBJ2-7 many TRBD2 TRBV12-3/TRBV12-4
CASALTGAGANVLTF TGTGCCAGCGCCCTAACAGGAGCTGGGGCCAACGTCCTGACTTTC TRBJ2-6 few . TRBV28
CASGREGGFQPQHF TGTGCCAGCGGAAGGGAAGGGGGTTTTCAGCCCCAGCATTTT TRBJ1-5 . . TRBV7-2
CSAPLVTQYF TGCAGTGCTCCTCTAGTGACGCAGTATTTT TRBJ2-3 . . TRBV20-1
CASSQETGGAQPQHF TGCGCCAGCAGCCAAGAAACAGGGGGAGCTCAGCCCCAGCATTTT TRBJ1-5 few TRBD1 TRBV4-3
CASSQADRASTDTQYF TGTGCCAGCAGCCAAGCTGACAGGGCGAGCACAGATACGCAGTATTTT TRBJ2-3 . TRBD1 TRBV14
CASRQKGDTQYF TGTGCCAGCAGACAAAAGGGAGATACGCAGTATTTT TRBJ2-3 few . TRBV3-1
CASSLSATTTDTQYF TGTGCCAGCAGCTTGTCCGCGACCACCACAGATACGCAGTATTTT TRBJ2-3 few . TRBV7-2
CASSNGLEQFF TGTGCCAGTAGTAACGGACTAGAGCAGTTCTTC TRBJ2-1 . . TRBV19
CAISESGRTTEAFF TGTGCCATCAGTGAGTCGGGCAGAACCACTGAAGCTTTCTTT TRBJ1-1 many . TRBV10-3
CASSGRVSGELFF TGTGCCAGCAGTGGCAGGGTATCCGGGGAGCTGTTTTTT TRBJ2-2 few . TRBV12-3/TRBV12-4
CSVGEVQSSDEQYF TGCAGCGTTGGAGAGGTCCAGAGCTCTGACGAGCAGTACTTC TRBJ2-7 . . TRBV29-1
CASRDGNYEQYF TGTGCCAGTAGGGATGGGAACTACGAGCAGTACTTC TRBJ2-7 few . TRBV19
CASSWLSPATTEAFF TGTGCCAGCAGCTGGCTAAGTCCCGCTACGACTGAAGCTTTCTTT TRBJ1-1 many . TRBV7-3
CASKLAAGENQPQHF TGTGCCAGCAAATTAGCCGCGGGTGAGAATCAGCCCCAGCATTTT TRBJ1-5 few . TRBV12-3/TRBV12-4
CASSRRQGGYEQYF TGTGCCAGCAGCCGCCGACAGGGGGGGTACGAGCAGTACTTC TRBJ2-7 . TRBD1 TRBV7-2
CASSVELADYTGELFF TGTGCCAGCAGCGTAGAACTAGCGGACTACACCGGGGAGCTGTTTTTT TRBJ2-2 many TRBD2 TRBV9
CASSQEGSGGNEQFF TGCGCCAGCAGCCAAGAGGGCAGCGGGGGTAATGAGCAGTTCTTC TRBJ2-1 few TRBD2 TRBV4-3
CASSPTPSTSGSQETQYF TGTGCCAGTAGTCCGACACCCTCGACTAGCGGTTCACAAGAGACCCAGTACTTC TRBJ2-5 . TRBD2 TRBV19
CSSPSYNEQFF TGCAGTTCCCCGTCCTACAATGAGCAGTTCTTC TRBJ2-1 few . TRBV20-1
CASSLEGGASSYTF TGTGCCAGCAGCTTAGAGGGGGGAGCTAGCAGCTACACCTTC TRBJ1-2 . . TRBV11-2
CASRPGTSGYEQYF TGTGCCAGCCGTCCCGGGACATCGGGCTACGAGCAGTACTTC TRBJ2-7 many . TRBV7-6
CASSVASGGANEQFF TGTGCCAGCAGCGTGGCTAGCGGGGGGGCCAATGAGCAGTTCTTC TRBJ2-1 . TRBD2 TRBV9
CASSQDGDRGYNEQFF TGCGCCAGCAGCCAAGATGGGGACAGGGGCTACAATGAGCAGTTCTTC TRBJ2-1 . TRBD1 TRBV4-3
CSVELHFSYNEQFF TGCAGCGTTGAATTACACTTCTCCTACAATGAGCAGTTCTTC TRBJ2-1 . . TRBV29-1
CASSLTPAGGLSTDTQYF TGTGCCAGCAGCTTAACCCCCGCAGGGGGGCTGAGCACAGATACGCAGTATTTT TRBJ2-3 many . TRBV7-2
CASSLEDTQYF TGTGCCAGCAGCTTGGAAGATACGCAGTATTTT TRBJ2-3 many . TRBV5-1
CASSPETSYNEQFF TGTGCCAGCAGCCCTGAGACCTCCTACAATGAGCAGTTCTTC TRBJ2-1 . . TRBV7-9
CASREHHPPSTFF TGTGCCAGCAGGGAACACCATCCCCCCTCCACTTTCTTT TRBJ1-1 . . TRBV6-5
CASSPRKKGTRSPMNTEAFF TGTGCCAGCAGCCCGCGTAAAAAAGGGACCCGGAGCCCTATGAACACTGAAGCTTTCTTT TRBJ1-1 many . TRBV21-1
CASIPTEQETQYF TGTGCCAGCATCCCGACGGAGCAAGAGACCCAGTACTTC TRBJ2-5 . . TRBV2
CASSSIGGNTGELFF TGTGCCAGCAGTTCGATAGGGGGGAACACCGGGGAGCTGTTTTTT TRBJ2-2 few . TRBV12-3/TRBV12-4
CASRWTSLTDTQYF TGTGCCAGCAGGTGGACTAGCCTCACAGATACGCAGTATTTT TRBJ2-3 many TRBD2 TRBV6-1
CASSPRGQGVRGNTIYF TGTGCCAGCTCACCCAGGGGCCAGGGGGTACGTGGAAACACCATATATTTT TRBJ1-3 many TRBD1 TRBV25-1
CASSLGGGNYNEQFF TGTGCCAGCAGCTTAGGAGGGGGCAACTACAATGAGCAGTTCTTC TRBJ2-1 few TRBD1 TRBV7-6
CARSVNKIYEQYF TGTGCCCGCAGTGTCAACAAGATCTACGAGCAGTACTTC TRBJ2-7 . . TRBV6-2/TRBV6-3
CASGSDRAGGELFF TGCGCCAGCGGATCTGACAGGGCAGGCGGGGAGCTGTTTTTT TRBJ2-2 many TRBD1 TRBV4-3
CSVANKAGTNVLTF TGCAGCGTTGCCAACAAGGCTGGGACCAACGTCCTGACTTTC TRBJ2-6 few . TRBV29-1
CASSRDRGHEQYF TGTGCCAGCAGCCGGGACAGGGGCCACGAGCAGTACTTC TRBJ2-7 few TRBD1 TRBV7-9
CASRPAGTSGDYEQYF TGTGCCAGCAGGCCCGCCGGGACTAGCGGGGACTACGAGCAGTACTTC TRBJ2-7 few TRBD2 TRBV6-2/TRBV6-3
CASSLEQAGAEAFF TGCGCCAGCAGCTTGGAGCAGGCGGGGGCTGAAGCTTTCTTT TRBJ1-1 many . TRBV5-1